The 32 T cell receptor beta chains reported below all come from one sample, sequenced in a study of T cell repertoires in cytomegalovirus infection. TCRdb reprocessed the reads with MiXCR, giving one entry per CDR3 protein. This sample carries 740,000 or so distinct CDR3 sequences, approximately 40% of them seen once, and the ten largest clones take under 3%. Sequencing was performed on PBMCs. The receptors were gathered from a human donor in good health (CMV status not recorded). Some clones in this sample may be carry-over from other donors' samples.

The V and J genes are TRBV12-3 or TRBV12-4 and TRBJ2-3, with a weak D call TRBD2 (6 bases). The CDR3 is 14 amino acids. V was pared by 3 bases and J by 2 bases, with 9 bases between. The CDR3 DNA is TGTGCCAGCAGTTTCGGGAGAAACACAGATACGCAGTATTTT. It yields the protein CASSFGRNTDTQYF.

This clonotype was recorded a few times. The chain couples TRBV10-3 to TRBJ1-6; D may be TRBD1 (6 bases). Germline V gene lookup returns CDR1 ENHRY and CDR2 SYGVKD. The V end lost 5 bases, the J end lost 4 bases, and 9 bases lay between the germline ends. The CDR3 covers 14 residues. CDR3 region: CAISTDSYNSPLHF. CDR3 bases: TGTGCCATCAGTACGGACAGTTATAATTCACCCCTCCACTTT.

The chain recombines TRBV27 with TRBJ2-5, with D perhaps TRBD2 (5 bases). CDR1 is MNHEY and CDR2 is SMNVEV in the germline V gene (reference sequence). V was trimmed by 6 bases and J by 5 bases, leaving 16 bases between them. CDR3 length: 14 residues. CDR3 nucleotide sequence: TGTGCCAGCAGCCCAACCCGGAGAGGGGAGACCCAGTACTTC. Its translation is CASSPTRRGETQYF.

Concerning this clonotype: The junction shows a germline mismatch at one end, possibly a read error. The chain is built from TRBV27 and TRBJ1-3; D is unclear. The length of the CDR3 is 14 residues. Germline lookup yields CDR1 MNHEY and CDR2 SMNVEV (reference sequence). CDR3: CASSLSGSSHTRYF. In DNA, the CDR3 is TGTGCCAGCAGTTTATCAGGGTCCAGCCACACCAGATATTTT.

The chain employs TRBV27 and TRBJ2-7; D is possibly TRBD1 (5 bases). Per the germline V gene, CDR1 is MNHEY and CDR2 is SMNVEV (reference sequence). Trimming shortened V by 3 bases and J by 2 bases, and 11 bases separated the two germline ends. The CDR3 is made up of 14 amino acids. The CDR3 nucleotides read TGTGCCAGCAGTTTGTTACAGGACCCCTACGAGCAGTACTTC. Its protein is CASSLLQDPYEQYF.

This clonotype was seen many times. CDR3 region: CASSQGNSGVYGYTF. The DNA for the CDR3 is TGTGCCAGCAGCCAAGGAAATTCGGGGGTCTATGGCTACACCTTC. The chain joins TRBV4-2 to TRBJ1-2; tentatively, D is TRBD1 (5 bases). The CDR3 is made up of 15 amino acids. Germline CDR1 LGHNA, CDR2 YNFKEQ. Trimming stripped 1 base from V and 4 bases from J, with 13 bases between.

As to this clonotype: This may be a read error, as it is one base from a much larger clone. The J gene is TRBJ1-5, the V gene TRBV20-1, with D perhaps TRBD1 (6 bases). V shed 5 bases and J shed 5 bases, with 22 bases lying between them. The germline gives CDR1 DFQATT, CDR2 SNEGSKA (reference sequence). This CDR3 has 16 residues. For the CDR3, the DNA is TGCAGTGCTCGCAAGGTGACACAGGGCGGCGATCAGCCCCAGCATTTT. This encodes CSARKVTQGGDQPQHF.

Written as DNA, the CDR3 is TGCAGTGCTAGAGATCCCTCCGGGGGGTACGAGCAGTACTTC. It specifies CSARDPSGGYEQYF. The chain is built from TRBV20-1 and TRBJ2-7, with TRBD2 identical over 7 bases. The CDR3 extends over 14 amino acids. Germline loops: CDR1 DFQATT, CDR2 SNEGSKA (reference sequence). V was pared by 0 bases and J by 4 bases, with 6 bases of the junction left unmatched.

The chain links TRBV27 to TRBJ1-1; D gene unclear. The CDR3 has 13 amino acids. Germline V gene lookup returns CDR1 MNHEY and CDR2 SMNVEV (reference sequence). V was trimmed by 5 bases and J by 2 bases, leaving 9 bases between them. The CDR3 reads CASSRVLNTEAFF. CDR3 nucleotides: TGTGCCAGCAGTAGGGTGCTCAACACTGAAGCTTTCTTT.

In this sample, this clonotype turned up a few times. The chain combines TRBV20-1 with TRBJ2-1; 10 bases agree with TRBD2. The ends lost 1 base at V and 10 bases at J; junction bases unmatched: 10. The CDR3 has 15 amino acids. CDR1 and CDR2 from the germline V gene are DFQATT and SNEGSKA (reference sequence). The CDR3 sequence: CSARVASGRTAEQFF. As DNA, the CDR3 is TGCAGTGCTAGAGTAGCTAGCGGGAGAACGGCGGAGCAGTTCTTC.

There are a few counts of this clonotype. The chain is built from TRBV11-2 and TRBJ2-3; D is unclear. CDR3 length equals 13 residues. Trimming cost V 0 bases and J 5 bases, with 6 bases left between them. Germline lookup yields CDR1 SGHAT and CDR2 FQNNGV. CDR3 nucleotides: TGTGCCAGCAGCTTAGATCCGGGAGATACGCAGTATTTT. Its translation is CASSLDPGDTQYF.

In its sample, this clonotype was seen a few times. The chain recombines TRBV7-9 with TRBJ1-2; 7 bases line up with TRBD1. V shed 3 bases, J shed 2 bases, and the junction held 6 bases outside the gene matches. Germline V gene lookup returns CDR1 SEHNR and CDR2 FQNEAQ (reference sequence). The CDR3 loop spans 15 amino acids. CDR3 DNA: TGTGCCAGCAGCTTTGGGGACAGATCCAACTATGGCTACACCTTC. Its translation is CASSFGDRSNYGYTF.

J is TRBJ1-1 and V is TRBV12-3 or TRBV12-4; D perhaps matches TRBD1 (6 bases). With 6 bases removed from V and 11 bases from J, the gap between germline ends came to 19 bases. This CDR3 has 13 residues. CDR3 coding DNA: TGTGCCAGCAGCTCTAGGAGGGGGAGAGCCGCTTTCTTT. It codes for CASSSRRGRAAFF.

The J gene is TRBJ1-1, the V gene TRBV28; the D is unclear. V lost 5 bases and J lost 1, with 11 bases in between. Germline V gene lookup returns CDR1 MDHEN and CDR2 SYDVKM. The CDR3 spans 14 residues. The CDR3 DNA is TGTGCCAGCAGTATTAAGACCGGGAACACTGAAGCTTTCTTT. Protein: CASSIKTGNTEAFF.

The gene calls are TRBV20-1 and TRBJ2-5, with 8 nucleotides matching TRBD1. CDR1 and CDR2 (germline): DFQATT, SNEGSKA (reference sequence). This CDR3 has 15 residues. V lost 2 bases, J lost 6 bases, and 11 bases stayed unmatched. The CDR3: CSARPPGQGSKTQYF. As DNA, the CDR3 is TGCAGTGCTAGACCTCCCGGACAGGGTTCGAAGACCCAGTACTTC.

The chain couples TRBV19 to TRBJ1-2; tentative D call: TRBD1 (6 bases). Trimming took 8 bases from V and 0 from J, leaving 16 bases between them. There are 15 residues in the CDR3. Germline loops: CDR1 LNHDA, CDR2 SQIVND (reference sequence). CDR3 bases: TGTGCCAGTCGACGACAGGTATCCACTAACTATGGCTACACCTTC. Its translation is CASRRQVSTNYGYTF.

This chain's CDR3 is CASSQDRGEPGSGELFF. In DNA, the CDR3 is TGCGCCAGCAGCCAAGATAGGGGGGAACCAGGCTCCGGGGAGCTGTTTTTT. The chain links TRBV4-1 to TRBJ2-2; D is perhaps TRBD1 or TRBD2 (6 bases each). The CDR3 is made up of 17 amino acids. The V end lost 0 bases, the J end lost 6 bases, and 17 bases lay between the germline ends. Germline V gene lookup returns CDR1 MGHRA and CDR2 YSYEKL.

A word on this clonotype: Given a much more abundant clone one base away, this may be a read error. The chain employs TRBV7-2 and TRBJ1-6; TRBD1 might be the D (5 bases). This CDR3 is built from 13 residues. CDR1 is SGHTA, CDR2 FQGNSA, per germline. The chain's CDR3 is CANSLWGSRPLHF. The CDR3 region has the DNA TGTGCCAACAGCTTATGGGGGTCCAGACCCCTCCACTTT.

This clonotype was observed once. The CDR3 nucleotides read TGTGCCAGTAGTAGCGGTGGAGGGATTCCCGAGCAGTACTTC. Its protein product is CASSSGGGIPEQYF. The chain recombines TRBV19 with TRBJ2-7; the D gene is possibly TRBD2 (6 bases). The germline V gene encodes CDR1 LNHDA and CDR2 SQIVND (reference sequence). The length of the CDR3 is 14 residues. Trimming removed 4 bases at V and 6 bases at J, with 16 bases between.

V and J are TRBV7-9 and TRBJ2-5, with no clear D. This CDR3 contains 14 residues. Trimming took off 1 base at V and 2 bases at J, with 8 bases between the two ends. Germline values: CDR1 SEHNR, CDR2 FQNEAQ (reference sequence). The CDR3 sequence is CASSLVKWQETQYF. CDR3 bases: TGTGCCAGCAGCTTAGTCAAGTGGCAAGAGACCCAGTACTTC. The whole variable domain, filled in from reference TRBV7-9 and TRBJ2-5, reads DTGVSQNPRHKITKRGQNVTFRCDPISEHNRLYWYRQTLGQGPEFLTYFQNEAQLEKSRLLSDRFSAERPKGSFSTLEIQRTEQGDSAMYLCASSLVKWQETQYFGPGTRLLVL.

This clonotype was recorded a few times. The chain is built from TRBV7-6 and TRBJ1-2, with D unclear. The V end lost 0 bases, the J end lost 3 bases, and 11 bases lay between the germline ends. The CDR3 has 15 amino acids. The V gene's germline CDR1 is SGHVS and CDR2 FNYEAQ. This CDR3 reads CASSLARVGDYGYTF. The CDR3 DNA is TGTGCCAGCAGCTTAGCGAGGGTTGGGGACTATGGCTACACCTTC.

The CDR3 spells CATSRPSGGSTDTQYF. As DNA, the CDR3 is TGTGCCACCAGCAGACCGAGCGGGGGGAGCACAGATACGCAGTATTTT. The rearrangement joins TRBV15 to TRBJ2-3; TRBD2 matches 9 bases. This CDR3 has 16 amino acids. Trimming cost V 2 bases and J 0 bases; bases outside gene matches: 3. Looked up from germline, CDR1 is LNHNV and CDR2 is YYDKDF (reference sequence).

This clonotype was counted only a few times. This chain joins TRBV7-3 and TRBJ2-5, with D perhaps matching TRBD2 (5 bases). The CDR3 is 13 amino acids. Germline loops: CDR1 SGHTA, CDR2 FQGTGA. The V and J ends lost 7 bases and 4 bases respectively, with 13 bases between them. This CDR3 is CASNIGGGETQYF. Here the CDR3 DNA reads TGTGCCAGCAATATTGGCGGAGGAGAGACCCAGTACTTC.

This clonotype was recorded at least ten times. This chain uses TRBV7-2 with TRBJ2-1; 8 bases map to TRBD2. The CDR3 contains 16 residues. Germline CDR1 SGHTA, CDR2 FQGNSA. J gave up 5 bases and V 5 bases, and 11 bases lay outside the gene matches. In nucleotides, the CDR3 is TGTGCCAGCAGCCCGAGACTAGCGAAAACTCACAATGAGCAGTTCTTC. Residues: CASSPRLAKTHNEQFF.

Here the CDR3 reads CASSLPGLGGGNEQFF. The CDR3 DNA is TGCGCCAGCAGCTTACCGGGACTAGGGGGTGGAAATGAGCAGTTCTTC. The chain couples TRBV5-1 to TRBJ2-1; TRBD2 matches 8 bases. Germline CDR1 reads SGHRS; CDR2 reads YFSETQ. This CDR3 has 16 amino acids. V lost 2 bases, J lost 7 bases, and 11 bases stayed unmatched. The full variable domain, in which reference TRBV5-1 and TRBJ2-1 provide the parts outside the CDR3, is KAGVTQTPRYLIKTRGQQVTLSCSPISGHRSVSWYQQTPGQGLQFLFEYFSETQRNKGNFPGRFSGRQFSNSRSEMNVSTLELGDSALYLCASSLPGLGGGNEQFFGPGTRLTVL.

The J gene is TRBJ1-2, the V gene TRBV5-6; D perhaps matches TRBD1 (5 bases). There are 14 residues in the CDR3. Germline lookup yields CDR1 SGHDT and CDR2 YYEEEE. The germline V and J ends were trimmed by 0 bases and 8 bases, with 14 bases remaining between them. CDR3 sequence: CASSLVAGQTGYTF. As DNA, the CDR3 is TGTGCCAGCAGCTTGGTAGCAGGGCAGACAGGCTACACCTTC. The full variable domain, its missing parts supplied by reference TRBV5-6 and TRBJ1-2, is DAGVTQSPTHLIKTRGQQVTLRCSPKSGHDTVSWYQQALGQGPQFIFQYYEEEERQRGNFPDRFSGHQFPNYSSELNVNALLLGDSALYLCASSLVAGQTGYTFGSGTRLTVV.

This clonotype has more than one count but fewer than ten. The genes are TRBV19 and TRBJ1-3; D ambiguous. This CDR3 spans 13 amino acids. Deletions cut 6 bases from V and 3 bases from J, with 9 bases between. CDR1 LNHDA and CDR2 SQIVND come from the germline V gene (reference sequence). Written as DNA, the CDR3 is TGTGCCAGTAGCGGCACAGTTGGAAACACCATATATTTT. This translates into CASSGTVGNTIYF.

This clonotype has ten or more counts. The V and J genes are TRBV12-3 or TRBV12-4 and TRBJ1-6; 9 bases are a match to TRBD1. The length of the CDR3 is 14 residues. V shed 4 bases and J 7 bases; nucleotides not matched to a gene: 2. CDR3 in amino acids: CASSSGTGNSPLHF. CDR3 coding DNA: TGTGCCAGCAGTTCTGGGACAGGGAATTCACCCCTCCACTTT.

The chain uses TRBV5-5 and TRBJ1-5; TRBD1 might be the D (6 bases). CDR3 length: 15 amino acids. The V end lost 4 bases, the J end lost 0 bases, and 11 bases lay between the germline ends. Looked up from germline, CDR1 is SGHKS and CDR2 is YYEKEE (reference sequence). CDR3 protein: CASSQDSNSNQPQHF. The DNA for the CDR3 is TGTGCCAGCAGCCAGGACAGCAATAGCAATCAGCCCCAGCATTTT. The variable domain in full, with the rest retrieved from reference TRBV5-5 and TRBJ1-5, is DAGVTQSPTHLIKTRGQQVTLRCSPISGHKSVSWYQQVLGQGPQFIFQYYEKEERGRGNFPDRFSARQFPNYSSELNVNALLLGDSALYLCASSQDSNSNQPQHFGDGTRLSIL.

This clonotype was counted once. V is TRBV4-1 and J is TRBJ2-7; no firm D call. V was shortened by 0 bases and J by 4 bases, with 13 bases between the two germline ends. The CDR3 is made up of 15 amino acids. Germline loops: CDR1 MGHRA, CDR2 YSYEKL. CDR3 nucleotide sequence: TGCGCCAGCAGCCAAGATAGGCATCCGACGTACGAGCAGTACTTC. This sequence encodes CASSQDRHPTYEQYF.

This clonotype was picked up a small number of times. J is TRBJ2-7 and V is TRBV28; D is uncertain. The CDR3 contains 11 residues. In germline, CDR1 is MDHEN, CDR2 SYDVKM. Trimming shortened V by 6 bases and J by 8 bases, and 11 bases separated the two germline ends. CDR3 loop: CASSQVRQQYF. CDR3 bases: TGTGCCAGCAGCCAGGTGCGCCAGCAGTACTTC.

As DNA, the CDR3 is TGTGCCACCAGCAGAGCGGGGGTAATGAACACTGAAGCTTTCTTT. Its protein product is CATSRAGVMNTEAFF. The genes are TRBV15 and TRBJ1-1, with D possibly TRBD1 on 5 matching bases. V was cut by 1 base and J by 0 bases, with 9 bases left in between. The germline V gene encodes CDR1 LNHNV and CDR2 YYDKDF (reference sequence). This CDR3 is built from 15 residues.